What follows describes a single TCR beta chain. Antigen specificity is unknown. About 10 milliliters of peripheral blood were drawn from each donor into EDTA-treated tubes. The second PCR ran about 6 to 12 cycles with a sample-barcoded 5' primer and J-beta primers. TCRdb re-called the 5' RACE reads with MiXCR, one entry per CDR3 protein. There are roughly 1 million distinct CDR3 sequences in the sample; approximately 25% occur only once, and approximately 0.7% lies in the top ten. The entry originates in a study of blood T cells in healthy people across ages. Notes on the study in general: Among long-lived donors, naive CD4+ cells were more numerous and diversity higher than in aged donors.

The sample also formed part of further work on T cells of mothers and their children.

The clonotype comes from a girl aged 2-10 years in good health. The sequenced sample consisted of blood.

The CDR3 sequence: CASASGTPDYEQYF. DNA of the CDR3: TGTGCCAGCGCATCCGGGACGCCAGACTACGAGCAGTACTTC. V usage is TRBV2 and J usage is TRBJ2-7; possibly TRBD1 or TRBD2 for D (5 bases each). Between the trimmed V and J ends, which lost 8 bases and 3 bases, there was a span of 17 bases. Germline V gives CDR1 SNHLY, CDR2 FYNNEI. The CDR3 spans 14 residues.